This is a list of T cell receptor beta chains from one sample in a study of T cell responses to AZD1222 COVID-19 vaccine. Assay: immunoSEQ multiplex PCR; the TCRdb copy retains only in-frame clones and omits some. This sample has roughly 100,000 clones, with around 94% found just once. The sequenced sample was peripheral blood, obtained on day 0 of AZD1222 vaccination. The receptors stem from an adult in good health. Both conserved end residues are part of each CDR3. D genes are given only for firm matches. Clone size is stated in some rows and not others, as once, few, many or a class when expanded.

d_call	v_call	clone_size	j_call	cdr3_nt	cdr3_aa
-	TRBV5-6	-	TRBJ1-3	TGTGCCAGCAGCTTGGCCGGAGAAAACACCATATATTTT	CASSLAGENTIYF
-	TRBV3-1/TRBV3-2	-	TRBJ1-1	TGTGCCAGCAGCCAAGATCAACCCACGCCGGACCTCCCCGGCGTAGGAGCTTTCTTT	CASSQDQPTPDLPGVGAFF
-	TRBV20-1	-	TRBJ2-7	TGCAGTGCCAGTCTGCAGGCTTACCGTACCTCCTACGAGCAGTACTTC	CSASLQAYRTSYEQYF
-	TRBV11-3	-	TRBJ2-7	TGTGCCAGCAGCTTAGATGCATACAGGGCATACGAGCAGTACTTC	CASSLDAYRAYEQYF
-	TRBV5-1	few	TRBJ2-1	TGCGCCAGCAGCTTGGGATCATACAATGAGCAGTTCTTC	CASSLGSYNEQFF
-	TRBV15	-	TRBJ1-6	TGTGCCACCAGCAGAGATCAGCTCAATTCACCCCTCCACTTT	CATSRDQLNSPLHF
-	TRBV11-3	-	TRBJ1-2	TGTGCCAGCAGCGGCCGGGTCCATCAACGGTCGGAGGATGGCTACACCTTC	CASSGRVHQRSEDGYTF
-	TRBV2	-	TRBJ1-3	TGTGCCACCCACCGGGACCTCAGAAACACCATATATTTT	CATHRDLRNTIYF
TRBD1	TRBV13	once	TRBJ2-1	TGTGCCAGCAGCTTATTCTACAGGGGAAACAATGAGCAGTTCTTC	CASSLFYRGNNEQFF
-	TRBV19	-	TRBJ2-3	TGTGCCAGTAGTATAGCGGGCACAGATACGCAGTATTTT	CASSIAGTDTQYF
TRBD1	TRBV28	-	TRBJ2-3	TGTGCCAGCAGTGACCGGGACAGGGCCCCAGATACGCAGTATTTT	CASSDRDRAPDTQYF
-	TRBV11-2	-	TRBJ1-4	TGTGCCAGCAGCTTAGACGGGGGAGTCACTAATGAAAAACTGTTTTTT	CASSLDGGVTNEKLFF
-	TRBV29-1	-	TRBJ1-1	TGCAGCGTCCTTGACAGGATGAACACTGAAGCTTTCTTT	CSVLDRMNTEAFF
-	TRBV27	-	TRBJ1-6	TGTGCCAGCAGTGAGGGGTGGGGAATACGGTCCTATAATTCACCCCTCCACTTT	CASSEGWGIRSYNSPLHF